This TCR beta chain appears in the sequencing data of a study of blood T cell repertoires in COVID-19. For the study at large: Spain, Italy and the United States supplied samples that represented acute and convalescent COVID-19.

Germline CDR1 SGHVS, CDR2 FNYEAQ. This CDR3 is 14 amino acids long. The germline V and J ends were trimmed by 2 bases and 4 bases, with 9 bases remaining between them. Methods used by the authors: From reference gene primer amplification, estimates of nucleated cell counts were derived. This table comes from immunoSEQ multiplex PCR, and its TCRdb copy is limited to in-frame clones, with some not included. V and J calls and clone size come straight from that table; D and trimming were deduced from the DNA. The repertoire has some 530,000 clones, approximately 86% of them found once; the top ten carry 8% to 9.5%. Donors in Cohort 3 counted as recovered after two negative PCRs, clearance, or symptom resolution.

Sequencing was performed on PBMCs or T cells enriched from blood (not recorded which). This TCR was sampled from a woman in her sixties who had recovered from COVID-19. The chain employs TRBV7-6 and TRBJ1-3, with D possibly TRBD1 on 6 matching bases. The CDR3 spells CASSLTGIGNTIYF. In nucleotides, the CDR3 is TGTGCCAGCAGCTTAACAGGGATCGGAAACACCATATATTTT. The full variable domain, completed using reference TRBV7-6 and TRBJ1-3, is GAGVSQSPRYKVTKRGQDVALRCDPISGHVSLYWYRQALGQGPEFLTYFNYEAQQDKSGLPNDRFSAERPEGSISTLTIQRTEQRDSAMYRCASSLTGIGNTIYFGEGSWLTVV.